The next 17 T cell receptor beta chains were all read from a single sample in a study of T cell responses to AZD1222 COVID-19 vaccine. Method: immunoSEQ multiplex PCR; TCRdb's copy keeps in-frame clones and lacks some. Counted here are about 44,000 clones, nearly 85% occurring once; the ten biggest clones make up over 40%. Material: peripheral blood, obtained on day 0 of AZD1222 vaccination. The source is an adult in good health.

This chain uses TRBV7-5 with TRBJ2-5; the table calls TRBD1, which could not be checked here. TRBV7-5 is assigned pseudogene status. CDR3 length equals 14 residues. The CDR3: CARSNRDRVETQYF. CDR3 DNA: TGTGCCAGAAGCAACCGGGACAGGGTTGAGACCCAGTACTTC.

CDR3 nucleotides: TGCGCCAGCAGTGAGGTGGGCGAAGCTTTCTTT. Amino acids: CASSEVGEAFF. This chain joins TRBV10-2 and TRBJ1-1; D unresolved. V lost 2 bases to trimming and J lost 8 bases, with 6 bases between them. CDR3 length equals 11 residues. From germline, CDR1 is WSHSY and CDR2 SAAADI.

The chain combines TRBV5-6 with TRBJ2-7; 9 bases fit TRBD1. The germline V gene encodes CDR1 SGHDT and CDR2 YYEEEE. J was trimmed by 6 bases and V by 2 bases; bases with no gene match: 9. This CDR3 is built from 15 residues. The CDR3 sequence: CASSLFRDRDGEQYF. CDR3 coding DNA: TGTGCCAGCAGCTTATTCCGGGACAGGGATGGCGAGCAGTACTTC.

This clone was seen only a few times. The gene calls are TRBV7-9 and TRBJ2-1; D is perhaps TRBD1 (6 bases). The CDR3 spans 12 residues. Trimming left V 7 bases short and J 7 bases short, with 11 bases between. From germline, CDR1 is SEHNR and CDR2 FQNEAQ (reference sequence). CDR3: CASTGEWNEQFF. CDR3 in DNA: TGTGCCAGCACAGGGGAGTGGAATGAGCAGTTCTTC.

This sequence joins TRBV30 and TRBJ1-1; 7 bases are a match to TRBD1. The CDR3 is 12 residues long. V lost 3 bases, J lost 8 bases, and 6 bases stayed unmatched. Germline CDR1 GTSNPN, CDR2 SVGIG (reference sequence). For the CDR3, the DNA is TGTGCCTGGAGCGTCGGGACAGCGGAAGCTTTCTTT. This encodes CAWSVGTAEAFF.

CDR3 protein: CASSGDPVYNSPLHF. The CDR3 DNA sequence: TGTGCCAGCAGCGGGGACCCAGTCTATAATTCACCCCTCCACTTT. The V call is TRBV7-2, the J call TRBJ1-6, with D possibly matching TRBD1 (5 bases). There are 15 residues in the CDR3. CDR1 is SGHTA, CDR2 FQGNSA, per germline. Trimming left V 5 bases short and J 3 bases short, with 11 bases between. The full variable domain, in which reference TRBV7-2 and TRBJ1-6 provide the parts outside the CDR3, is GAGVSQSPSNKVTEKGKDVELRCDPISGHTALYWYRQSLGQGLEFLIYFQGNSAPDKSGLPSDRFSAERTGGSVSTLTIQRTQQEDSAVYLCASSGDPVYNSPLHFGNGTRLTVT.

The chain links TRBV5-6 to TRBJ2-3; TRBD1 is a possible D gene (5 bases). The germline V and J ends were trimmed by 4 bases and 2 bases, with 17 bases remaining between them. Per the germline V gene, CDR1 is SGHDT and CDR2 is YYEEEE. There are 16 residues in the CDR3. The CDR3 loop reads CASSPSTAIYTDTQYF. CDR3 DNA sequence: TGTGCCAGCAGCCCCTCGACAGCAATTTACACAGATACGCAGTATTTT.

The chain couples TRBV4-3 to TRBJ1-2; possible D gene TRBD1, 6 bases. Germline V lookup: CDR1 LGHNA, CDR2 YSLEER. CDR3 length equals 13 residues. Between the trimmed V and J ends, which lost 5 bases and 1 base, there was a span of 8 bases. The CDR3 nucleotides are TGCGCCAGCAGCTCAGGGGATAACTATGGCTACACCTTC. It codes for CASSSGDNYGYTF.

The J gene is TRBJ1-2, the V gene TRBV2; D possibly corresponds to TRBD1 (6 bases). This CDR3 contains 16 residues. Germline V gives CDR1 SNHLY, CDR2 FYNNEI. Between the trimmed V and J ends, which lost 5 bases and 8 bases, there was a span of 24 bases. CDR3 loop: CASSRGGQGVLSGYTF. CDR3 nucleotides: TGTGCCAGCAGTAGGGGGGGTCAGGGCGTATTGTCAGGCTACACCTTC.

The V call is TRBV6-5, the J call TRBJ2-7, with TRBD2 identical over 10 bases. The V gene end was trimmed by 6 bases and the J gene end by 0 bases; junction bases not matched to a gene: 5. This CDR3 contains 15 residues. Germline CDR1 MNHEY, CDR2 SVGAGI. CDR3: CASSTTSGASYEQYF. The CDR3 DNA sequence: TGTGCCAGCAGCACTACTAGCGGGGCCTCCTACGAGCAGTACTTC.

The J gene is TRBJ2-5, the V gene TRBV5-5; D ambiguous. V was clipped by 0 bases and J by 2 bases, with 8 bases between them. Germline CDR1 reads SGHKS; CDR2 reads YYEKEE (reference sequence). This CDR3 comprises 14 residues. Written as DNA, the CDR3 is TGTGCCAGCAGCTTGGTTCCAAATCAAGAGACCCAGTACTTC. Its translation: CASSLVPNQETQYF.

J is TRBJ2-5 and V is TRBV10-3; no reliable D call. The germline V and J ends were trimmed by 3 bases and 5 bases, with 4 bases remaining between them. CDR1 ENHRY and CDR2 SYGVKD come from the germline V gene. There are 11 residues in the CDR3. CDR3 coding DNA: TGTGCCATCAGTGACTCCGAGACCCAGTACTTC. Translated: CAISDSETQYF.

The V gene is TRBV24-1, the J gene TRBJ1-6, with a weak D call TRBD1 (6 bases). This CDR3 is built from 16 residues. Trimming shortened V by 1 base and J by 4 bases, and 10 bases separated the two germline ends. Germline V lookup: CDR1 KGHDR, CDR2 SFDVKD. CDR3 amino acids: CATSDFQTGYNSPLHF. CDR3 nucleotide sequence: TGTGCCACCAGTGATTTTCAGACAGGATATAATTCACCCCTCCACTTT.

This clone was observed a handful of times. This chain links TRBV7-9 with TRBJ1-1, with D possibly matching TRBD1 (6 bases). Trimming took 2 bases from V and 4 from J, leaving 11 bases between them. CDR3 length equals 14 residues. CDR1 SEHNR and CDR2 FQNEAQ come from the germline V gene (reference sequence). The CDR3 loop is CASSLNRDPTEAFF. The CDR3 DNA reads as TGTGCCAGCAGCTTAAACAGGGACCCCACTGAAGCTTTCTTT.

The genes are TRBV6-2 or TRBV6-3 and TRBJ2-2; D unresolved. V dropped 2 bases and J dropped 7 bases, with 11 bases sitting between them. The CDR3 is 14 amino acids. Germline CDR1 MNHEY, CDR2 SVGEGT. CDR3 sequence: CASSYKQINGELFF. The CDR3 nucleotides are TGTGCCAGCAGTTACAAACAGATTAACGGGGAGCTGTTTTTT.

The V and J genes are TRBV19 and TRBJ2-1, with TRBD1 matching over 9 bases. This CDR3 region has 14 residues. Germline CDR1 is LNHDA and CDR2 is SQIVND (reference sequence). Trimming removed 4 bases from V and 3 bases from J; junction bases left unmatched: 1. CDR3 protein: CASSRQGGYNEQFF. CDR3 sequence (DNA): TGTGCCAGTAGTAGACAGGGGGGCTACAATGAGCAGTTCTTC.

This chain connects TRBV6-1 to TRBJ2-4; D assignment may be TRBD1 or TRBD2 (5 bases each). In germline, CDR1 is MNHNS, CDR2 SASEGT. Trimming pared 2 bases from V and 0 bases from J, leaving 11 bases between. There are 16 residues in the CDR3. The CDR3, as DNA: TGTGCCAGCAGTGAATGGGGGAGCGCAGCCAAAAACATTCAGTACTTC. Amino acid sequence: CASSEWGSAAKNIQYF.